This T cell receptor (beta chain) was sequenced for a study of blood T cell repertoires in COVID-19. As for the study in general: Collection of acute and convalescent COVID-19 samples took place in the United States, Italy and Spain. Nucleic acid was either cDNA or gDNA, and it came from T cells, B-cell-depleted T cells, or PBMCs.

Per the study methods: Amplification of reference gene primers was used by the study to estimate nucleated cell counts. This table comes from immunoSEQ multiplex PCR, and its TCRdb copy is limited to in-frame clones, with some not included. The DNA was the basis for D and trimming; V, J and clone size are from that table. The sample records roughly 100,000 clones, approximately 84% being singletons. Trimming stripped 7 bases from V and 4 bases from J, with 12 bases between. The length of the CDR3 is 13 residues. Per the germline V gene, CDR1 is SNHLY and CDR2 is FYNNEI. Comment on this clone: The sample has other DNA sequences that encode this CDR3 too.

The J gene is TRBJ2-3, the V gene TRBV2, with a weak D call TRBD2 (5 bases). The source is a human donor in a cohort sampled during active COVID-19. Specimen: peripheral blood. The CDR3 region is CASNLAGPDTQYF. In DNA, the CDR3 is TGTGCCAGCAATCTAGCAGGCCCAGATACGCAGTATTTT.